A selection of T cell receptor beta chains follows, all from one sample in a study of blood T cell repertoires in COVID-19. Generated by immunoSEQ multiplex PCR, the TCRdb table keeps only in-frame clones and is missing some. The sample lists 230,000 or so clones, 88% seen once, with roughly 14% in the top ten. The source material was PBMCs or T cells enriched from blood (not recorded which). The receptors were sampled from a woman aged 50 to 60 with acute COVID-19. Both conserved end residues are part of each CDR3. The D gene is left open where the match is weak. Clone sizes are given selectively: once, few, many, or a class where the clone is expanded.

v_gene: TRBV14; d_gene: .; j_gene: TRBJ2-3; len: 12; abundance: .; CDR3nt: TGTGCCAGCAGCCAAACTCAGGGTACGCAGTATTTT; CDR3aa: CASSQTQGTQYF
v_gene: TRBV28; d_gene: .; j_gene: TRBJ2-7; len: 11; abundance: .; CDR3nt: TGTGCCAGCAGTTTCTACTACGAGCAGTACTTC; CDR3aa: CASSFYYEQYF
v_gene: TRBV5-1; d_gene: TRBD1; j_gene: TRBJ1-2; len: 16; abundance: .; CDR3nt: TGCGCCAGCAGCTTGGCCGCGACAGGGGTTAACTATGGCTACACCTTC; CDR3aa: CASSLAATGVNYGYTF
v_gene: TRBV19; d_gene: TRBD1; j_gene: TRBJ1-1; len: 16; abundance: .; CDR3nt: TGTGCCAGTAGTCCCTCGGGGACAGTCCTGAACACTGAAGCTTTCTTT; CDR3aa: CASSPSGTVLNTEAFF
v_gene: TRBV5-1; d_gene: .; j_gene: TRBJ2-2; len: 17; abundance: .; CDR3nt: TGCGCCAGCAGCCGGGGGTTTGGGGGAGCAAACACCGGGGAGCTGTTTTTT; CDR3aa: CASSRGFGGANTGELFF
v_gene: TRBV9; d_gene: .; j_gene: TRBJ2-4; len: 17; abundance: .; CDR3nt: TGTGCCAGCAGCGTAGCGCCCCAAACTCCGGCCAAAAACATTCAGTACTTC; CDR3aa: CASSVAPQTPAKNIQYF
v_gene: TRBV5-4; d_gene: TRBD2; j_gene: TRBJ2-5; len: 13; abundance: .; CDR3nt: TGTGCCAGCAGCTTGAGGGGAGGGGAGACCCAGTACTTC; CDR3aa: CASSLRGGETQYF
v_gene: TRBV5-1; d_gene: TRBD1; j_gene: TRBJ1-2; len: 14; abundance: .; CDR3nt: TGCGCCAGCAGCCTGGTCGGACAGGGCGGCGGCTACACCTTC; CDR3aa: CASSLVGQGGGYTF
v_gene: TRBV7-6; d_gene: .; j_gene: TRBJ2-1; len: 13; abundance: .; CDR3nt: TGTGCCAGCAGCTTCCAAATTTACAATGAGCAGTTCTTC; CDR3aa: CASSFQIYNEQFF
v_gene: TRBV28; d_gene: TRBD2; j_gene: TRBJ2-7; len: 16; abundance: .; CDR3nt: TGTGCCAGCAGTCTCACCCACGGGCGGGAGGTCTACGAGCAGTACTTC; CDR3aa: CASSLTHGREVYEQYF
v_gene: TRBV27; d_gene: .; j_gene: TRBJ2-1; len: 15; abundance: .; CDR3nt: TGTGCCAGCAGCGCTCGGCTTGGACTGCTGAATGAGCAGTTCTTC; CDR3aa: CASSARLGLLNEQFF
v_gene: TRBV4-2; d_gene: TRBD1; j_gene: TRBJ2-7; len: 15; abundance: .; CDR3nt: TGTGCCAGCAGCCAAGGGCAGGGGGCTTACTACGAGCAGTACTTC; CDR3aa: CASSQGQGAYYEQYF
v_gene: TRBV29-1; d_gene: .; j_gene: TRBJ2-7; len: 12; abundance: .; CDR3nt: TGCAGCGTTCGTTTCCCTTCTTACGAGCAGTACTTC; CDR3aa: CSVRFPSYEQYF
v_gene: TRBV3-1/TRBV3-2; d_gene: .; j_gene: TRBJ1-1; len: 18; abundance: .; CDR3nt: TGTGCCAGCAGCCAAGAGTACGGGCCCCGCATCGGGATCACTGAAGCTTTCTTT; CDR3aa: CASSQEYGPRIGITEAFF
v_gene: TRBV5-1; d_gene: .; j_gene: TRBJ2-5; len: 15; abundance: .; CDR3nt: TGCGCCAGCAGCTTGAATGGAGCCTTACAAGAGACCCAGTACTTC; CDR3aa: CASSLNGALQETQYF
v_gene: TRBV18; d_gene: TRBD1; j_gene: TRBJ1-1; len: 14; abundance: few; CDR3nt: TGTGCCAGCTCACTGGCAGGGGGCAACACTGAAGCTTTCTTT; CDR3aa: CASSLAGGNTEAFF
v_gene: TRBV10-3; d_gene: .; j_gene: TRBJ1-5; len: 15; abundance: few; CDR3nt: TGTGCCATCGGAGGGGGGGCCATAACAGGACAGCCCCAGCATTTT; CDR3aa: CAIGGGAITGQPQHF
v_gene: TRBV9; d_gene: TRBD1; j_gene: TRBJ2-7; len: 14; abundance: .; CDR3nt: TGTGCCAGCAGCCCCCGACAGGGGTCCCACGAGCAGTACTTC; CDR3aa: CASSPRQGSHEQYF
v_gene: TRBV15; d_gene: .; j_gene: TRBJ1-4; len: 16; abundance: .; CDR3nt: TGTGCCACCAGCAGAGTACAGATTACAACTAATGAAAAACTGTTTTTT; CDR3aa: CATSRVQITTNEKLFF
v_gene: TRBV28; d_gene: .; j_gene: TRBJ1-1; len: 16; abundance: few; CDR3nt: TGTGCCAGCACTGTCCTCGGGACAACCCAGAACACTGAAGCTTTCTTT; CDR3aa: CASTVLGTTQNTEAFF
v_gene: TRBV28; d_gene: TRBD2; j_gene: TRBJ2-5; len: 16; abundance: .; CDR3nt: TGTGCCACCACCCGCACCGGACTAGCGGGACGGGAGACCCAGTACTTC; CDR3aa: CATTRTGLAGRETQYF
v_gene: TRBV28; d_gene: .; j_gene: TRBJ2-2; len: 16; abundance: .; CDR3nt: TGTGCCAGCAGTCCCTGGACTGGGGGGAGTTTGGGGGAGCTGTTTTTT; CDR3aa: CASSPWTGGSLGELFF
v_gene: TRBV9; d_gene: .; j_gene: TRBJ1-1; len: 16; abundance: .; CDR3nt: TGTGCCAGCAGCGTTAGCTATGGGGGCGCTTGGACTGAAGCTTTCTTT; CDR3aa: CASSVSYGGAWTEAFF
v_gene: TRBV9; d_gene: TRBD2; j_gene: TRBJ2-7; len: 13; abundance: .; CDR3nt: TGTGCCAGCAGCGGAGCGGGAGTAGACGAGCAGTACTTC; CDR3aa: CASSGAGVDEQYF
v_gene: TRBV18; d_gene: TRBD1; j_gene: TRBJ2-7; len: 15; abundance: .; CDR3nt: TGTGCCAGCTCACCAGGGACAGGGGGCTCCTACGAGCAGTACTTC; CDR3aa: CASSPGTGGSYEQYF
v_gene: TRBV7-2; d_gene: .; j_gene: TRBJ1-3; len: 15; abundance: .; CDR3nt: TGTGCCAGCAGCTTGGCACAGGGTCGCGGAAACACCATATATTTT; CDR3aa: CASSLAQGRGNTIYF
v_gene: TRBV7-9; d_gene: .; j_gene: TRBJ2-7; len: 17; abundance: .; CDR3nt: TGTGCCAGCAGCTTAGGGGCAGGTGGGGGGTCAGCCTACGAGCAGTACTTC; CDR3aa: CASSLGAGGGSAYEQYF
v_gene: TRBV28; d_gene: .; j_gene: TRBJ2-7; len: 12; abundance: .; CDR3nt: TGTGCCAGCAGTTTGGCCCCGGGGGAGCAGTACTTC; CDR3aa: CASSLAPGEQYF
v_gene: TRBV20-1; d_gene: TRBD2; j_gene: TRBJ2-5; len: 15; abundance: .; CDR3nt: TGCAGTGCTAGTTTAGGCGGGAGGGCGCGAGAGACCCAGTACTTC; CDR3aa: CSASLGGRARETQYF
v_gene: TRBV5-1; d_gene: TRBD2; j_gene: TRBJ2-7; len: 15; abundance: .; CDR3nt: TGCGCCAGCAGATCCATAGCGGGAGGGTCCTACGAGCAGTACTTC; CDR3aa: CASRSIAGGSYEQYF
v_gene: TRBV2; d_gene: TRBD2; j_gene: TRBJ2-1; len: 14; abundance: few; CDR3nt: TGTGCCAGCAGTGAATACCTAGCGGACAATGAGCAGTTCTTC; CDR3aa: CASSEYLADNEQFF
v_gene: TRBV28; d_gene: .; j_gene: TRBJ2-7; len: 12; abundance: .; CDR3nt: TGTGCCAGCAGTTTCCGGGGCTACGAGCAGTACTTC; CDR3aa: CASSFRGYEQYF
v_gene: TRBV5-1; d_gene: TRBD1; j_gene: TRBJ2-7; len: 14; abundance: .; CDR3nt: TGCGCCAGCAGCTCGTGGGACAGGGGGACGGAGCAGTACTTC; CDR3aa: CASSSWDRGTEQYF
v_gene: TRBV18; d_gene: .; j_gene: TRBJ2-2; len: 15; abundance: .; CDR3nt: TGTGCCAGCTCACCCCGGGAGAATGGGGCGAAAGAGCTGTTTTTT; CDR3aa: CASSPRENGAKELFF
v_gene: TRBV27; d_gene: .; j_gene: TRBJ1-2; len: 13; abundance: .; CDR3nt: TGTGCCAGCAGAACGAGGGGGATTTATGGCTACACCTTC; CDR3aa: CASRTRGIYGYTF
v_gene: TRBV27; d_gene: TRBD1; j_gene: TRBJ2-1; len: 14; abundance: .; CDR3nt: TGTGCCAGCCGGGACAGGGGTGTTTACAATGAGCAGTTCTTC; CDR3aa: CASRDRGVYNEQFF
v_gene: TRBV9; d_gene: TRBD1; j_gene: TRBJ1-2; len: 13; abundance: medium-sized; CDR3nt: TGTGCCAGCAGCGACAACCAGGGGGCGGCTAGCACCTTC; CDR3aa: CASSDNQGAASTF
v_gene: TRBV19; d_gene: TRBD1; j_gene: TRBJ1-5; len: 16; abundance: once; CDR3nt: TGTGCCAGTAGTATCTGGAGGGGGCAAACGTCTCAGCCCCAGCATTTT; CDR3aa: CASSIWRGQTSQPQHF
v_gene: TRBV4-1; d_gene: TRBD2; j_gene: TRBJ2-2; len: 18; abundance: .; CDR3nt: TGCGCCAGCAGCCAAGATCCGATAGCGGGAAGCAACACCGGGGAGCTGTTTTTT; CDR3aa: CASSQDPIAGSNTGELFF
v_gene: TRBV19; d_gene: .; j_gene: TRBJ2-6; len: 18; abundance: .; CDR3nt: TGTGCCAGTAGTATTGGGGCAGGGGCCAGCGCTGGGGCCAACGTCCTGACTTTC; CDR3aa: CASSIGAGASAGANVLTF
v_gene: TRBV10-3; d_gene: .; j_gene: TRBJ1-1; len: 17; abundance: .; CDR3nt: TGTGCCATCAGTGAGTCGGGAGGGCTCTCCCCTAACACTGAAGCTTTCTTT; CDR3aa: CAISESGGLSPNTEAFF
v_gene: TRBV9; d_gene: .; j_gene: TRBJ2-3; len: 16; abundance: .; CDR3nt: TGTGCCAGCAGCCTCGGAGAAGCGTCTAGCACAGATACGCAGTATTTT; CDR3aa: CASSLGEASSTDTQYF
v_gene: TRBV9; d_gene: TRBD1; j_gene: TRBJ1-5; len: 16; abundance: .; CDR3nt: TGTGCCAGCAGCGCCGGGGACAGCCATAGCAATCAGCCCCAGCATTTT; CDR3aa: CASSAGDSHSNQPQHF
v_gene: TRBV7-2; d_gene: TRBD1; j_gene: TRBJ2-7; len: 12; abundance: .; CDR3nt: TGTGCCAGCAGCGCAAACAGGGGCGAGCAGTACTTC; CDR3aa: CASSANRGEQYF
v_gene: TRBV7-2; d_gene: TRBD2; j_gene: TRBJ2-3; len: 14; abundance: once; CDR3nt: TGTGCCAGCCGGGGGCGGGAGGGGAGGGATACGCAGTATTTT; CDR3aa: CASRGREGRDTQYF
v_gene: TRBV23-1; d_gene: TRBD1; j_gene: TRBJ2-7; len: 14; abundance: .; CDR3nt: TGCGCCAGCAGAACAGGGGGACTCTCCTACGAGCAGTACTTC; CDR3aa: CASRTGGLSYEQYF
v_gene: TRBV7-8; d_gene: .; j_gene: TRBJ1-4; len: 15; abundance: .; CDR3nt: TGTGCCAGCAGCTCATACGGAGCAACTAATGAAAAACTGTTTTTT; CDR3aa: CASSSYGATNEKLFF
v_gene: TRBV12-3/TRBV12-4; d_gene: .; j_gene: TRBJ1-1; len: 11; abundance: few; CDR3nt: TGTGCCAGCGGGCCCAACACTGAAGCTTTCTTT; CDR3aa: CASGPNTEAFF
v_gene: TRBV18; d_gene: .; j_gene: TRBJ2-6; len: 16; abundance: .; CDR3nt: TGTGCCAGCTCACCACGCCCAGGGTCTGGGGCCAACGTCCTGACTTTC; CDR3aa: CASSPRPGSGANVLTF
v_gene: TRBV7-6; d_gene: TRBD2; j_gene: TRBJ2-1; len: 17; abundance: .; CDR3nt: TGTGCCAGCAGCCTAACTATGGTTAGCGGGAGGGGAAATGAGCAGTTCTTC; CDR3aa: CASSLTMVSGRGNEQFF
v_gene: TRBV7-9; d_gene: .; j_gene: TRBJ1-4; len: 12; abundance: .; CDR3nt: TGTGCCAGCAGCTTAGAACAACAAAAACTGTTTTTT; CDR3aa: CASSLEQQKLFF